This TCR beta chain comes out of a study of T cell repertoires in cytomegalovirus infection. Study summary: The public TCR beta signatures pointed to both CMV infection and matching HLA type.

TCRdb reanalysed the reads using MiXCR and keeps one entry per CDR3 protein. Found here are around 290,000 distinct CDR3 sequences, about 25% of them singletons; the top ten hold more than 11%. The table lists this clonotype with a few counts. Antigen: not known. The CDR3 runs to 17 residues. V shed 0 bases and J shed 0 bases, with 14 bases lying between them. The germline V gene encodes CDR1 LNHNV and CDR2 YYDKDF (reference sequence). General study findings and limits: Summed public TCR beta family frequency identified CMV carriers bearing the relevant HLA. In two of eight donors, the top clonotype was HLA-C-restricted CMV-specific.

The TCR comes from a human donor in good health (CMV status not recorded). Some clones in this sample may be carry-over from other donors' samples. The rearrangement uses TRBV15 and TRBJ1-2; no clear D gene. Sequenced sample: PBMCs. The DNA for the CDR3 is TGTGCCACCAGCAGAGAACTGTGGACCTCGCCTAACTATGGCTACACCTTC. This gives the protein CATSRELWTSPNYGYTF.